This T cell receptor beta chain emerged from a study of T cell responses to AZD1222 COVID-19 vaccine. As to this clone: Its antigen is unidentified.

Germline trimming cut 5 bases from V and 4 bases from J; bases unmatched to any gene: 12. This CDR3 has 18 residues. Germline CDR1 and CDR2: SGHRS and YFSETQ. Some clones are missing from TCRdb's copy, which holds only in-frame ones; the method was immunoSEQ multiplex PCR. The data show hundreds of thousands of clones, about 92% seen once. Whole-study findings and limits: Researchers took repertoire samples only after the peak T cell response had come. The sample set comprised mostly white British donors with more females, and clonal diversity was possibly underestimated. Just 5 to 7 people given AZD1222 tested seropositive at baseline.

The receptor was derived from an adult in good health. The J gene is TRBJ2-2, the V gene TRBV5-1; 12 nucleotides match TRBD1. This material consisted of peripheral blood, taken on day 0 of MenACWY control vaccination. The CDR3 bases are TGCGCCAGCAGTCACCGGGACAGGGGGCGCCTAATCACCGGGGAGCTGTTTTTT. Its translation: CASSHRDRGRLITGELFF.